A selection of T cell receptor beta chains follows, all from one sample in a study of T-cell memory formation after mild COVID-19. Via MiXCR, TCRdb re-called the 5' RACE reads, giving one row per CDR3 protein. This repertoire shows 110,000 to 150,000 distinct CDR3 sequences, around 14% found once; its top ten account for about 27%. Sample: PBMCs or a T cell subset sorted from them (not recorded which). These receptors were collected from an adult woman who had mild COVID-19 (a few samples of this study predate the infection). Cell type and time point are not known. Both conserved end residues are part of each CDR3.

TRBV5-1 CASSLYGPTGELFF
TRBV19 CASSTGQGGNEQFF
TRBV6-2/TRBV6-3 CASSRLAGDVDTQYF
TRBV19 CASSIHRGLTDTQYF
TRBV27 CASSPSYGSTDTQYF
TRBV7-9 CASSLADEGGETQYF
TRBV20-1 CSAMRTSGLYYEQYF
TRBV6-5 CASSYGAMNFQETQYF
TRBV19 CASSGGGRRGEQYF
TRBV7-6 CASSLGLYYEAFF
TRBV27 CASSQTTLGNQPQHF
TRBV27 CASTAGRAGEQYF
TRBV16 CASSEATGPRSYEQYF